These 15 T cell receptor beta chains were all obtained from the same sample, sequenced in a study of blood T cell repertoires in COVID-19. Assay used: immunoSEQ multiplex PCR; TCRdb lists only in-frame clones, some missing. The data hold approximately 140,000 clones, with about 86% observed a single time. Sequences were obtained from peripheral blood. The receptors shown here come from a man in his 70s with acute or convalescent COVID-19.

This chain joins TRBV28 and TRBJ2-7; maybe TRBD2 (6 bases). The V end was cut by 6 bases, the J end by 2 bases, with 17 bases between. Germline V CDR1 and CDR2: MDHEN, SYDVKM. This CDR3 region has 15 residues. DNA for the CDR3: TGTGCCAGCAGACTATCGGGACTTTTGACCTACGAGCAGTACTTC. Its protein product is CASRLSGLLTYEQYF.

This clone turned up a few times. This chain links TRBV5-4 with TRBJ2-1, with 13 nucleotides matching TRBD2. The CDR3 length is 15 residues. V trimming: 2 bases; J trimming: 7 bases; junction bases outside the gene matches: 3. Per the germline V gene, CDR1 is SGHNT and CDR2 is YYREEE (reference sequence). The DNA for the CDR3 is TGTGCCAGCAGCTTAGGACTAGCGGGAGATAATGAGCAGTTCTTC. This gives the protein CASSLGLAGDNEQFF. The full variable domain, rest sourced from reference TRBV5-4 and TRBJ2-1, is ETGVTQSPTHLIKTRGQQVTLRCSSQSGHNTVSWYQQALGQGPQFIFQYYREEENGRGNFPPRFSGLQFPNYSSELNVNALELDDSALYLCASSLGLAGDNEQFFGPGTRLTVL.

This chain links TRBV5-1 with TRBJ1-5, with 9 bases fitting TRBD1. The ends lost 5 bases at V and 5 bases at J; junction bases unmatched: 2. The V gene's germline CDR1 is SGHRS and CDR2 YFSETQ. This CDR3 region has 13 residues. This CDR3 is CASSRDRDQPQHF. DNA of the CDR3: TGCGCCAGCAGTCGGGACAGGGATCAGCCCCAGCATTTT. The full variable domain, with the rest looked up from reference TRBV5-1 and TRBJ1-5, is KAGVTQTPRYLIKTRGQQVTLSCSPISGHRSVSWYQQTPGQGLQFLFEYFSETQRNKGNFPGRFSGRQFSNSRSEMNVSTLELGDSALYLCASSRDRDQPQHFGDGTRLSIL.

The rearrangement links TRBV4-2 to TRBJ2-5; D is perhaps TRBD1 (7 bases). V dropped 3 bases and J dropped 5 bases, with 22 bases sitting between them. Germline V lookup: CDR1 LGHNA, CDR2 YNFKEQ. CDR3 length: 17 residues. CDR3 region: CASSQGYTGEDGETQYF. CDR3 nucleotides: TGTGCCAGCAGCCAGGGCTATACAGGGGAGGATGGGGAGACCCAGTACTTC.

CDR3 protein: CASSLVPGSGEKLFF. The CDR3 DNA follows: TGTGCCAGCAGCTTAGTGCCAGGGTCGGGTGAAAAACTGTTTTTT. The chain uses TRBV7-2 and TRBJ1-4; the D gene is possibly TRBD1 (5 bases). With 1 base removed from V and 7 bases from J, the gap between germline ends came to 13 bases. CDR1 SGHTA and CDR2 FQGNSA come from the germline V gene. There are 15 residues in the CDR3.

CDR3 nucleotide sequence: TGTGCCAGCAGCCAAGATCCGGGGGTGGCAACTAATGAAAAACTGTTTTTT. Residues: CASSQDPGVATNEKLFF. J is TRBJ1-4 and V is TRBV4-2; tentative D call: TRBD1 (5 bases). Trimming removed 0 bases at V and 0 bases at J, with 11 bases between. The germline V gene encodes CDR1 LGHNA and CDR2 YNFKEQ. The CDR3 runs 17 residues.

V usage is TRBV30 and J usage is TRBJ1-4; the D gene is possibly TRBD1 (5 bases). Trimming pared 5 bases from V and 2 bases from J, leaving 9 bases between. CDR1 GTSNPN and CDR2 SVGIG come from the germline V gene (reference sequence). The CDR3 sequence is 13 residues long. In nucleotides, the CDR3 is TGTGCCTGGGACGGGGGGACTAATGAAAAACTGTTTTTT. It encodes CAWDGGTNEKLFF.

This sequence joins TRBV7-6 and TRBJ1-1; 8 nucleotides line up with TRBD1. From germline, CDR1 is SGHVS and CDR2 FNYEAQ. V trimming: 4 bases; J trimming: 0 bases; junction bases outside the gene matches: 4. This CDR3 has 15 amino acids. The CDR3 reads CASSYATGVNTEAFF. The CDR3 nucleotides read TGTGCCAGCAGCTACGCGACAGGGGTGAACACTGAAGCTTTCTTT.

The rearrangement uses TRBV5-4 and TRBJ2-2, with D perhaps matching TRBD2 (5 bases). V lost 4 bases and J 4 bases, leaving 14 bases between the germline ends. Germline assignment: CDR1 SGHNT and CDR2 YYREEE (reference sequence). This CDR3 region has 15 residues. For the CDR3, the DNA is TGTGCCAGCAGCCAGGACTCCGCGGGCACCGGGGAGCTGTTTTTT. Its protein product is CASSQDSAGTGELFF.

CDR3 in amino acids: CASSLASGRLKTQYF. The CDR3 DNA reads as TGTGCCAGCAGCTTAGCTAGCGGGAGGCTGAAGACCCAGTACTTC. The V gene is TRBV7-6, the J gene TRBJ2-5; 10 bases fit TRBD2. This CDR3 is 15 amino acids long. The germline V gene has CDR1 SGHVS and CDR2 FNYEAQ. Trimming at V came to 0 bases and at J to 6 bases, leaving 4 bases not matched to a gene.

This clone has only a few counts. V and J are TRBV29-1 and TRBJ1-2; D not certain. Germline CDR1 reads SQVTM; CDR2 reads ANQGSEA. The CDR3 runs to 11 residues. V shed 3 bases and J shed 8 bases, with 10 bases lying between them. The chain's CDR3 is CSVDVSRGYTF. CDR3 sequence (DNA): TGCAGCGTTGACGTGTCGAGGGGCTACACCTTC.

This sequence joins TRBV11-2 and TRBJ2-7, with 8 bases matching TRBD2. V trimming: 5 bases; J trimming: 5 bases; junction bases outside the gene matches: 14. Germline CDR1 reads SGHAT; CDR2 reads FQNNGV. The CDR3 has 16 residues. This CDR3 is CASSLRGGSMLHEQYF. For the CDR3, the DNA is TGTGCCAGCAGCCTTCGGGGGGGGTCAATGCTCCACGAGCAGTACTTC.

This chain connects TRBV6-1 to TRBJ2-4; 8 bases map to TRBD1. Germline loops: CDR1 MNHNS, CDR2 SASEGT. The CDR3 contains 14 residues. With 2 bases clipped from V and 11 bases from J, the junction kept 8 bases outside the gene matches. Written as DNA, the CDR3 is TGTGCCAGCAGTGAACGGTGGGACAGGCCTTTTCAGTACTTC. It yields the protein CASSERWDRPFQYF.

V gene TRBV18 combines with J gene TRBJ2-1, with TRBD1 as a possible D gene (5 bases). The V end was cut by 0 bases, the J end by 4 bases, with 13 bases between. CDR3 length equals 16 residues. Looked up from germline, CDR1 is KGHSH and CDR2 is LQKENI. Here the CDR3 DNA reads TGTGCCAGCTCACCACCGATAGGGGTTCTATACAATGAGCAGTTCTTC. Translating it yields CASSPPIGVLYNEQFF.

The CDR3 region has the DNA TGTGCCAGCAGTTCCACTCTCCTCAGGGACTACACCTTC. Amino acid sequence: CASSSTLLRDYTF. The chain uses TRBV27 and TRBJ1-2; D possibly corresponds to TRBD1 (5 bases). This CDR3 has 13 amino acids. CDR1 MNHEY and CDR2 SMNVEV come from the germline V gene (reference sequence). The germline V and J ends were trimmed by 4 bases and 10 bases, with 16 bases remaining between them.